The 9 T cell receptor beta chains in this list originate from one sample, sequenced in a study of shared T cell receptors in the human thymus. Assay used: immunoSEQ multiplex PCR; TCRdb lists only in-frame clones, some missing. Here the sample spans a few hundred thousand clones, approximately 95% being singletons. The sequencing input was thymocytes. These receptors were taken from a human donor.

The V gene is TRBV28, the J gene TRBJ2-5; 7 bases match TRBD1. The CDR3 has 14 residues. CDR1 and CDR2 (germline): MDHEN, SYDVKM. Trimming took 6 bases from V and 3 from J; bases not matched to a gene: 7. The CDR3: CASSQSGTEETQYF. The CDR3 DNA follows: TGTGCCAGCAGCCAATCCGGGACAGAAGAGACCCAGTACTTC.

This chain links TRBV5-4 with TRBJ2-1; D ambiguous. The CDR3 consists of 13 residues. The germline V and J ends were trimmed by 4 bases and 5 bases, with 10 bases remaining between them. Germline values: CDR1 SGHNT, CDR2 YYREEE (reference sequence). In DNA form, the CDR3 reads TGTGCCAGCAGCCCCCGGGCTGACAATGAGCAGTTCTTC. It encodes CASSPRADNEQFF.

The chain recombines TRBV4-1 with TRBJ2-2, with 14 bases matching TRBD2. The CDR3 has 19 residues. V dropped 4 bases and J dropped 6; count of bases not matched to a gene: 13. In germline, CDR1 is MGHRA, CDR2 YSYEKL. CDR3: CASSRVLGTSGSGPGELFF. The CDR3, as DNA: TGCGCCAGCAGCCGAGTCTTAGGGACTAGCGGGAGTGGGCCCGGGGAGCTGTTTTTT.

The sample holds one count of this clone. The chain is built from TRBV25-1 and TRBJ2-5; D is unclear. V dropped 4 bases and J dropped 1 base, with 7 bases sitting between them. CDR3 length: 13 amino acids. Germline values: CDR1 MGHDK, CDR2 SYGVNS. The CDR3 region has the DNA TGTGCCAGCAGTGGCTTTCCCCAAGAGACCCAGTACTTC. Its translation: CASSGFPQETQYF.

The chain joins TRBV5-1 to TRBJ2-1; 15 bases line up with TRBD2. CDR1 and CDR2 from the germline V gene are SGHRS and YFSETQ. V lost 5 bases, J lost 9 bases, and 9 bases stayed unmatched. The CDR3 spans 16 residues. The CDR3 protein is CASRFGLAGGPGEQFF. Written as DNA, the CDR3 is TGCGCCAGCAGGTTTGGACTAGCGGGAGGGCCGGGTGAGCAGTTCTTC.

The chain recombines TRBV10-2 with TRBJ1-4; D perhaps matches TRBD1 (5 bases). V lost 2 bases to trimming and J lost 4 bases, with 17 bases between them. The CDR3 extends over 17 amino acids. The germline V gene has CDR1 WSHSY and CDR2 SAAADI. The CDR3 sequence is CASSETPGGIYNEKLFF. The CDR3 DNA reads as TGCGCCAGCAGTGAGACCCCCGGGGGGATTTATAATGAAAAACTGTTTTTT.

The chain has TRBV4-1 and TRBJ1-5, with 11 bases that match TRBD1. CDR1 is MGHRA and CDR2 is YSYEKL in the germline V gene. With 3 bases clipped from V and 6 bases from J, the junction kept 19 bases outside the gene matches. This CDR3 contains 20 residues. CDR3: CASSHKRVGQGASRTQPQHF. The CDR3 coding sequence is TGCGCCAGCAGCCACAAACGGGTCGGACAGGGGGCGAGTAGGACTCAGCCCCAGCATTTT.

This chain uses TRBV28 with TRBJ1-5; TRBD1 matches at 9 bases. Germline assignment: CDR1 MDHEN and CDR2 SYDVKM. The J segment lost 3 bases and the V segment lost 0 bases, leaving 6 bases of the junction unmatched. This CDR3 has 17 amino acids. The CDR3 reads CASSLCPGQGPNQPQHF. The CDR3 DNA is TGTGCCAGCAGTTTATGTCCGGGACAGGGTCCCAATCAGCCCCAGCATTTT.

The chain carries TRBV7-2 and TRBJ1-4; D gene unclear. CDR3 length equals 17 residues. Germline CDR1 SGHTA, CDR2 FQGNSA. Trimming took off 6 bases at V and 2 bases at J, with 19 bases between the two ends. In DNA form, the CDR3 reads TGTGCCAGCAGTTCCAACGGACTCGCGGCCACTAATGAAAAACTGTTTTTT. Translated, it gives CASSSNGLAATNEKLFF.